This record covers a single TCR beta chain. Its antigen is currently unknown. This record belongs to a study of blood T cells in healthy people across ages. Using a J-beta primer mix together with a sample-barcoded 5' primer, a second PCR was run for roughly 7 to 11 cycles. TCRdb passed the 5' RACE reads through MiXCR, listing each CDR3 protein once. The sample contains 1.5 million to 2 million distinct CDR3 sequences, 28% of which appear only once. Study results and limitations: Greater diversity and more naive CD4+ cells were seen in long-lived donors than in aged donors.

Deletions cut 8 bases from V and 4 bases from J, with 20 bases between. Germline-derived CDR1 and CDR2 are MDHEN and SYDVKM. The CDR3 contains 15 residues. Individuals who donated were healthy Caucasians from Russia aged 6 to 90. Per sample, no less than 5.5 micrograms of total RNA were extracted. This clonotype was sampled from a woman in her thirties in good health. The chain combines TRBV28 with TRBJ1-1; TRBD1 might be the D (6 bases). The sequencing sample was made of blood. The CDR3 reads CASSQFGARGTEAFF. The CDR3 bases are TGTGCCAGCTCTCAGTTTGGGGCCAGGGGCACTGAAGCTTTCTTT.